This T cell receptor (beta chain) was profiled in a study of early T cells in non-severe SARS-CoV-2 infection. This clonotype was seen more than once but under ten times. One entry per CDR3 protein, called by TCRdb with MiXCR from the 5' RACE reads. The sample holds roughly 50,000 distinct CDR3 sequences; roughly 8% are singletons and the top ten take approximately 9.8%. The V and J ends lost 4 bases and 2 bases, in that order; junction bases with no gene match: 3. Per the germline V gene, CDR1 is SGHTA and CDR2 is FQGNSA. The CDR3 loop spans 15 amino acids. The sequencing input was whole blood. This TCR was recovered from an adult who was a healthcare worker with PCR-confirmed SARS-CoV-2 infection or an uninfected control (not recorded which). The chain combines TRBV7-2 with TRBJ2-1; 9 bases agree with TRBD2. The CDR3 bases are TGTGCCAGCAGCTCCCCTAGCGGGACCTACAATGAGCAGTTCTTC. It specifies CASSSPSGTYNEQFF.